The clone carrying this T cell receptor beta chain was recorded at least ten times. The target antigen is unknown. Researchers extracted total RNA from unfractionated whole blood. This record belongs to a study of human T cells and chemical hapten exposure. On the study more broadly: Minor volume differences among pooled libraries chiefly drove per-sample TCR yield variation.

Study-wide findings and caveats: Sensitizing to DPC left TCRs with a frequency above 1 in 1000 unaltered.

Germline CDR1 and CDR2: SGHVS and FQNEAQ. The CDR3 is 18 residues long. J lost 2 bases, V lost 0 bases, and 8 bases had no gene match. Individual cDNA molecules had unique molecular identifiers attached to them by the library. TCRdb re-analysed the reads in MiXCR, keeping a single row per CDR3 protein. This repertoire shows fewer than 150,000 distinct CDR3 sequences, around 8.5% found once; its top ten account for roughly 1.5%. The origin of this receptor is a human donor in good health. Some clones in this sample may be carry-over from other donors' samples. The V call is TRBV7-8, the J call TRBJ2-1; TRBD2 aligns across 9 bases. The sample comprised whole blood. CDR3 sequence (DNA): TGTGCCAGCAGCTTAGCGGTTGGCGGGAGGGATCCCTACAATGAGCAGTTCTTC. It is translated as CASSLAVGGRDPYNEQFF.